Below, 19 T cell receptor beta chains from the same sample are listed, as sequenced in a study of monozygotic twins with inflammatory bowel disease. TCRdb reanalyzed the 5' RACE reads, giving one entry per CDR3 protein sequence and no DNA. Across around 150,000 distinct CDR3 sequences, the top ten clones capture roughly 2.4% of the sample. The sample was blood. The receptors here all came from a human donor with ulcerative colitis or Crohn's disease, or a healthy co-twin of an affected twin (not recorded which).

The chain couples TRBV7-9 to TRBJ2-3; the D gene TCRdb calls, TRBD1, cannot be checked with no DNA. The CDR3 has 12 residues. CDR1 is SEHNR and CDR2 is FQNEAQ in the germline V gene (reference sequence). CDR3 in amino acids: CASSSGPQAQYF.

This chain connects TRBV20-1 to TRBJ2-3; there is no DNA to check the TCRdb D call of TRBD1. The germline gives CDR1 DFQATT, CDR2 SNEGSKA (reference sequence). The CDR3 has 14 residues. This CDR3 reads CSARAGSRTDTQYF.

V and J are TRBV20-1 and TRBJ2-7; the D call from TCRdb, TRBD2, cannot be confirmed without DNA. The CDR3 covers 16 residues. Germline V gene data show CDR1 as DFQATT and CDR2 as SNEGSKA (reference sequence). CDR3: CSARDPGGPTSYEQYF.

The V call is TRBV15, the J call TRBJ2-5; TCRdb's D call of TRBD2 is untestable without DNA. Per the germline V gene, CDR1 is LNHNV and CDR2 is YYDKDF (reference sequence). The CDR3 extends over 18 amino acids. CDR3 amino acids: CATSRDFRLAGGVETQYF.

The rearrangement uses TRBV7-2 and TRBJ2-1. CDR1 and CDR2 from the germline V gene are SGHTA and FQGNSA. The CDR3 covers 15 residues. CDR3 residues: CASSLDSRPYNEQFF.

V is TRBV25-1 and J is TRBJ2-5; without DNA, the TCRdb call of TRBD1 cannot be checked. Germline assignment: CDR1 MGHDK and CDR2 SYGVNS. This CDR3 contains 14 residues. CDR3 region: CASSDLGGQETQYF.

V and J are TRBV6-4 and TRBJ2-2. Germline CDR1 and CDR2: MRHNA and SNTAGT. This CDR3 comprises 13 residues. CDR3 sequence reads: CATTDGNTGELFF.

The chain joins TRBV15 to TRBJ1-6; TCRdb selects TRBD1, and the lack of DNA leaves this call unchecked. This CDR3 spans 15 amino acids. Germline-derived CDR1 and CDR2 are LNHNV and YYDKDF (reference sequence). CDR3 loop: CATSILRGGSSPLHF.

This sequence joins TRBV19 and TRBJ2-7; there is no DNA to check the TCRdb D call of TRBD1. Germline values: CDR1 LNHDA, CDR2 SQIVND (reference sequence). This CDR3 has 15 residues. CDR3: CASSFGRQGDYEQYF.

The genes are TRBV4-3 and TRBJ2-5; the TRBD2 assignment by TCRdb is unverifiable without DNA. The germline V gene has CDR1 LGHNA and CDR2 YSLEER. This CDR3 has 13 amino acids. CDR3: CASSQEAAGTQYF.

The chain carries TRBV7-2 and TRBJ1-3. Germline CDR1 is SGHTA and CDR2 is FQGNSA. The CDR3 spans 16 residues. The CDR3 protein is CASSLGSANSGNTIYF.

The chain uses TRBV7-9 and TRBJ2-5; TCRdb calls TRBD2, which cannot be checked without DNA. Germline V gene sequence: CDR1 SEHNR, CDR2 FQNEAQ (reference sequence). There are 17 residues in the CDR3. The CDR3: CASSLLPRLAAQETQYF. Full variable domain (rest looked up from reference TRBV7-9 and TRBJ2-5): DTGVSQNPRHKITKRGQNVTFRCDPISEHNRLYWYRQTLGQGPEFLTYFQNEAQLEKSRLLSDRFSAERPKGSFSTLEIQRTEQGDSAMYLCASSLLPRLAAQETQYFGPGTRLLVL.

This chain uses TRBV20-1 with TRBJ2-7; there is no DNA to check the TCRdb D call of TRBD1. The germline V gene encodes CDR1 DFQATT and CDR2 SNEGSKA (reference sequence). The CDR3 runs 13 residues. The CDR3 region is CSALRQGAHEQYF.

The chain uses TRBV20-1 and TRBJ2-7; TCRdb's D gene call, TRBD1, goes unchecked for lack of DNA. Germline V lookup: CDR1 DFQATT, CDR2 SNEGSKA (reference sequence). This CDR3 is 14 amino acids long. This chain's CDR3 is CSAAQGGDTYEQYF.

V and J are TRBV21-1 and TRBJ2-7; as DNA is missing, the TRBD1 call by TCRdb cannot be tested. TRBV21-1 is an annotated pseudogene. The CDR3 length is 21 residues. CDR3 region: CASSKALSGVSRGQPNYEQYF.

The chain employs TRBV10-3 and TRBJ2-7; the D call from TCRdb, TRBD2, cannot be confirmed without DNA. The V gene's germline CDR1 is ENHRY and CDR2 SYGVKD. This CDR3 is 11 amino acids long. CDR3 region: CAAAGTYEQYF.

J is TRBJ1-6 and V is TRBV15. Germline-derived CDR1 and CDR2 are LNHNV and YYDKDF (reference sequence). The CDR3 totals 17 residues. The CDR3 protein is CATSTGGPGLEASPLHF.

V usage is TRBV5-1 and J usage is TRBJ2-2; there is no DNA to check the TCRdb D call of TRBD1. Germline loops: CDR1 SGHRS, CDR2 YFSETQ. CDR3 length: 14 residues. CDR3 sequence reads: CASSLVGTDGELFF.

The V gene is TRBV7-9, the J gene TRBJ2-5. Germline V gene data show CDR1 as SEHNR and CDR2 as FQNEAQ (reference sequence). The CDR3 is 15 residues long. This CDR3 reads CASSPVDRLQETQYF.